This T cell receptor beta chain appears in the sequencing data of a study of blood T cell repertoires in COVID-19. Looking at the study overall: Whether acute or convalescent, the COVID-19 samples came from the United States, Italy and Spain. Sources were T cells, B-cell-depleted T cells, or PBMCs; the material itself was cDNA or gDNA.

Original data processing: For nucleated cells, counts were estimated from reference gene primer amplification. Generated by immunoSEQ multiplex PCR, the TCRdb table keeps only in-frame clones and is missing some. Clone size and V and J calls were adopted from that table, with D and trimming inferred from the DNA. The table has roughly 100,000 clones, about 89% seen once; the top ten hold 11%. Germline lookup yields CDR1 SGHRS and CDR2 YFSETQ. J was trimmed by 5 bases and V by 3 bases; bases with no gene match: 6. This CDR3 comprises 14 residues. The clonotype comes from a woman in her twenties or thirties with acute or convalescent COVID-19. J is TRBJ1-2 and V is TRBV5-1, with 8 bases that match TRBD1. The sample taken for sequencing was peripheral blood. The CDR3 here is CASSSQGEGYGYTF. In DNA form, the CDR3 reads TGCGCCAGCAGCTCACAGGGGGAAGGGTATGGCTACACCTTC.